Below are 6 T cell receptor beta chains sequenced from a single sample in a study of T-cell memory formation after mild COVID-19 (dated by TCRdb to 2020 to 2023). Library preparation employed 5' RACE. Sequencing instrument: Illumina NovaSeq 6000. TCRdb reanalyzed the raw reads on its own, using fastp at Q25 for trimming and MiXCR for clone calling, and kept in-frame beta chains. Rows are unified per CDR3 protein, each entry keeping the most common DNA and genes. In this sample the table shows approximately 230,000 distinct CDR3 sequences, about 16% of which occur a single time. The ten largest clones take up approximately 3.5% of the sample. The sequencing input was PBMCs or a T cell subset sorted from them (not recorded which). The source is a man younger than 35 who had mild COVID-19 (a few samples of this study predate the infection). The sample titles of this study are shuffled in the database, so cell type and time point are left out; the donor was told from shared clones.

This chain connects TRBV12-3 or TRBV12-4 to TRBJ1-2; 7 bases map to TRBD1. V lost 6 bases, J lost 4 bases, and 5 bases stayed unmatched. This CDR3 has 13 residues. This CDR3 is CASREGAGYGYTF. CDR3 nucleotide sequence: TGTGCCAGCAGGGAGGGGGCCGGCTATGGCTACACCTTC.

The chain has TRBV18 and TRBJ1-1; possibly TRBD1 for D (5 bases). Deletions cut 6 bases from V and 5 bases from J, with 16 bases between. Germline V gives CDR1 KGHSH, CDR2 LQKENI. The CDR3 runs to 14 residues. CDR3 bases: TGTGCCAGCTCGATAAGCGTACGGGGGACTGAAGCTTTCTTT. Translating gives CASSISVRGTEAFF.

This clonotype was observed at least ten times. This chain links TRBV5-1 with TRBJ2-2; 7 nucleotides match TRBD2. The J segment lost 0 bases and the V segment lost 4 bases, leaving 3 bases of the junction unmatched. Looked up from germline, CDR1 is SGHRS and CDR2 is YFSETQ. This CDR3 spans 15 amino acids. CDR3 bases: TGCGCCAGCAGCCCGAGCGGGACGAACACCGGGGAGCTGTTTTTT. As protein: CASSPSGTNTGELFF.

This clonotype was detected only a few times. The V and J genes are TRBV7-9 and TRBJ1-6; TRBD1 might be the D (5 bases). V lost 3 bases to trimming and J lost 6 bases, with 12 bases between them. Germline V gene sequence: CDR1 SEHNR, CDR2 FQNEAQ (reference sequence). The CDR3 extends over 15 amino acids. The DNA for the CDR3 is TGTGCCAGCAGCTTTGGGGGGAGCTTTAATTCACCCCTCCACTTT. Translation: CASSFGGSFNSPLHF.

This sequence joins TRBV20-1 and TRBJ2-5; 12 bases match TRBD2. From germline, CDR1 is DFQATT and CDR2 SNEGSKA (reference sequence). This CDR3 is built from 14 residues. The V segment lost 3 bases and the J segment 5 bases; nucleotides outside the gene matches: 4. CDR3 bases: TGCAGTGCTAGCGGACTAGCGGGGCGTGAGACCCAGTACTTC. It specifies CSASGLAGRETQYF.

This clonotype has more than one count but fewer than ten. The chain carries TRBV6-6 and TRBJ2-2; TRBD2 agrees at 7 bases. The CDR3 runs to 16 residues. V gave up 2 bases and J gave up 5 bases; unmatched junction bases: 8. The germline V gene has CDR1 MNHNY and CDR2 SVGAGI (reference sequence). This chain's CDR3 is CASSYGAGVETGELFF. Written as DNA, the CDR3 is TGTGCCAGCAGTTACGGTGCGGGGGTAGAGACCGGGGAGCTGTTTTTT.